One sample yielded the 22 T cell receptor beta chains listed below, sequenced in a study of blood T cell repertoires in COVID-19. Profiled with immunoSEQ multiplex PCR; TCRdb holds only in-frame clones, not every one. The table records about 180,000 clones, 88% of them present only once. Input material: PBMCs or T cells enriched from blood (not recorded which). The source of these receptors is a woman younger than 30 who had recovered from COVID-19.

The CDR3 region is CASSPEGAGETQYF. The CDR3 region has the DNA TGTGCCAGCTCTCCGGAGGGGGCGGGGGAGACCCAGTACTTC. The chain employs TRBV2 and TRBJ2-5; D might be TRBD1 (7 bases). CDR3 length: 14 residues. From germline, CDR1 is SNHLY and CDR2 FYNNEI. The germline V and J ends were trimmed by 8 bases and 5 bases, with 18 bases remaining between them.

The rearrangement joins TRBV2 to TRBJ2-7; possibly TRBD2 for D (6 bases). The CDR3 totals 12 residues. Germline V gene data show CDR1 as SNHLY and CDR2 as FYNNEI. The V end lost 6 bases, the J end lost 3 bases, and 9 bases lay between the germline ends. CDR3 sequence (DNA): TGTGCCAGCAGACAAGCGGGCTACGAGCAGTACTTC. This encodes CASRQAGYEQYF. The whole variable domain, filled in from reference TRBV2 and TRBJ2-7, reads EPEVTQTPSHQVTQMGQEVILRCVPISNHLYFYWYRQILGQKVEFLVSFYNNEISEKSEIFDDQFSVERPDGSNFTLKIRSTKLEDSAMYFCASRQAGYEQYFGPGTRLTVT.

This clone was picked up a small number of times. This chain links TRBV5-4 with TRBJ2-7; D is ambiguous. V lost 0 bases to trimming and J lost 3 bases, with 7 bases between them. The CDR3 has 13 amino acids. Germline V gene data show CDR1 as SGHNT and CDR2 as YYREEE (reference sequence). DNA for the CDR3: TGTGCCAGCAGCTTGGCGTCGCGCTACGAGCAGTACTTC. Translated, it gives CASSLASRYEQYF.

CDR3 in amino acids: CASSLGGGINNEQFF. CDR3 bases: TGTGCCAGCAGCTTAGGCGGGGGGATTAACAATGAGCAGTTCTTC. The chain links TRBV7-9 to TRBJ2-1; 8 bases match TRBD2. CDR3 length equals 15 residues. CDR1 and CDR2 from the germline V gene are SEHNR and FQNEAQ (reference sequence). The ends lost 1 base at V and 5 bases at J; junction bases unmatched: 4.

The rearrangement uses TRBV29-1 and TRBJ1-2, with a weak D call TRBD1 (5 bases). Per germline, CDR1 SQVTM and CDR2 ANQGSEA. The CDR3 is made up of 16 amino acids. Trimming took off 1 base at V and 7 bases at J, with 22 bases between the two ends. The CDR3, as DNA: TGCAGCGTTGAAGTGGCAGGGCGGGGAGGAGGAGCTGGCTACACCTTC. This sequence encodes CSVEVAGRGGGAGYTF.

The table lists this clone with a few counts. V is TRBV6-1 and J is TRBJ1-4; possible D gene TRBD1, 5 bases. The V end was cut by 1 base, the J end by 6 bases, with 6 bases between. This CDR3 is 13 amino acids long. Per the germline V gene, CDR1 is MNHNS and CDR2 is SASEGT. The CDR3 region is CASSEGGYEKLFF. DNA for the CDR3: TGTGCCAGCAGTGAAGGGGGCTATGAAAAACTGTTTTTT.

CDR3 nucleotide sequence: TGTGCCAGCAGCTTAGTCGGACTTAATGGCTACACCTTC. Its protein product is CASSLVGLNGYTF. This chain connects TRBV7-2 to TRBJ1-2; D unresolved. CDR1 is SGHTA and CDR2 is FQGNSA in the germline V gene. V lost 1 base and J lost 6, with 9 bases in between. The CDR3 totals 13 residues.

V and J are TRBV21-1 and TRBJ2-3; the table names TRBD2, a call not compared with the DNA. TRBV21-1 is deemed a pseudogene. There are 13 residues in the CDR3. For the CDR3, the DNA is TGTGCCAGCAAGGCCTTATCGGGGAATACGCAGTATTTT. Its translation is CASKALSGNTQYF.

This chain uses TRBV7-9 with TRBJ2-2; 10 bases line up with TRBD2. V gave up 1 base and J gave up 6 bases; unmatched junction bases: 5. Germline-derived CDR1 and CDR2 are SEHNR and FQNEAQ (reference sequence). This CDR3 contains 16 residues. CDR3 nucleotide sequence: TGTGCCAGCAGCTTAGAGCGGGGGGGCCTCTCCGGGGAGCTGTTTTTT. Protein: CASSLERGGLSGELFF.

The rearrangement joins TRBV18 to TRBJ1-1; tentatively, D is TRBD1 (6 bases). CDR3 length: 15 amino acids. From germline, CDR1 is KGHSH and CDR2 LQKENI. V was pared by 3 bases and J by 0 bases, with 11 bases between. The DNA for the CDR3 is TGTGCCAGCTCACCCCGACAGGACCTGAACACTGAAGCTTTCTTT. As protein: CASSPRQDLNTEAFF.

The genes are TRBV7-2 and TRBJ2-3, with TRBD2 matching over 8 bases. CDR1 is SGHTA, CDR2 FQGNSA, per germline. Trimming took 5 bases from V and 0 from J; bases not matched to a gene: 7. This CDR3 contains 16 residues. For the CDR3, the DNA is TGTGCCAGCAGCCCCGGCGGGGGGTCTAGCACAGATACGCAGTATTTT. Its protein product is CASSPGGGSSTDTQYF.

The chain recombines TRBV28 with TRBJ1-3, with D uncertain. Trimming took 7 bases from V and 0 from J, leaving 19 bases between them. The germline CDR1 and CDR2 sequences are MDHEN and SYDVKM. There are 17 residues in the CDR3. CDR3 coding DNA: TGTGCCAGCACTCGGGCCCCGGGAACGACCTCTGGAAACACCATATATTTT. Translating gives CASTRAPGTTSGNTIYF.

CDR3 nucleotides: TGTGCCAGCAGCTTAGTCCCCCCTACCTCCAAGGGGATGAACACTGAAGCTTTCTTT. Its protein product is CASSLVPPTSKGMNTEAFF. V and J are TRBV7-6 and TRBJ1-1, with D possibly being TRBD1 (5 bases). Germline CDR1 reads SGHVS; CDR2 reads FNYEAQ. The CDR3 has 19 amino acids. The V end lost 1 base, the J end lost 0 bases, and 21 bases lay between the germline ends.

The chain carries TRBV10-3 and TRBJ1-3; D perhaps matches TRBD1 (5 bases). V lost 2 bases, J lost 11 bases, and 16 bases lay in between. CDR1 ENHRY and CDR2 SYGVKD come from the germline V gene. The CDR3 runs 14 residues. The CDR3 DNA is TGTGCCATCAGTGAGCCAGGGTCCACAGGACCCATATATTTT. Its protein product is CAISEPGSTGPIYF.

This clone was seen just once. In DNA form, the CDR3 reads TGCGCCAGCAGCTTGGACAAGCTCCGGAGCTCCTACAATGAGCAGTTCTTC. This sequence encodes CASSLDKLRSSYNEQFF. The chain links TRBV5-1 to TRBJ2-1; D is undetermined. The length of the CDR3 is 17 residues. V lost 0 bases and J 0 bases, leaving 13 bases between the germline ends. In germline, CDR1 is SGHRS, CDR2 YFSETQ.

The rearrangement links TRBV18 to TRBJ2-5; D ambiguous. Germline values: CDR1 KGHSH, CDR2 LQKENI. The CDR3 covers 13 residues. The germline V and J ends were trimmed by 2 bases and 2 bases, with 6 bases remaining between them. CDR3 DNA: TGTGCCAGCTCACCAGCAGTTCAAGAGACCCAGTACTTC. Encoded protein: CASSPAVQETQYF.

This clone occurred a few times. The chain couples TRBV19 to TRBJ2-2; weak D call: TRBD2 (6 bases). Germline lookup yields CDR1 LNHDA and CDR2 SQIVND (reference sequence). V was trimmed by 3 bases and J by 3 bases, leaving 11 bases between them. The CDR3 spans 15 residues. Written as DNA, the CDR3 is TGTGCCAGTAGTATGCGGGGCGCTTACACCGGGGAGCTGTTTTTT. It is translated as CASSMRGAYTGELFF.

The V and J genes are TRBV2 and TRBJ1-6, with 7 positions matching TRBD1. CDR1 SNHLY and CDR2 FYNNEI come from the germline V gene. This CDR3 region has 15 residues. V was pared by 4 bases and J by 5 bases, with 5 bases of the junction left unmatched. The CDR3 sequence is CASSADRADNSPLHF. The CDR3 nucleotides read TGTGCCAGCAGTGCCGACAGGGCTGATAATTCACCCCTCCACTTT.

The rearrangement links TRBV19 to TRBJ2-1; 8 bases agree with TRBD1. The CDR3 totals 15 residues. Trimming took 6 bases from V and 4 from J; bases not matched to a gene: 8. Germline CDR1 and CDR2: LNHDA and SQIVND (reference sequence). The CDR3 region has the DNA TGTGCCAGTAGGCAAAACAGGGGGGATTACAATGAGCAGTTCTTC. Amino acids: CASRQNRGDYNEQFF.

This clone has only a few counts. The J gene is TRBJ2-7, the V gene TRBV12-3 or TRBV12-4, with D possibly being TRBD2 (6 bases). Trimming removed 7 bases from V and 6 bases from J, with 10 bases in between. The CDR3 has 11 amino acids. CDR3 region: CASTPGVEQYF. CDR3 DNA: TGTGCCAGCACCCCGGGGGTCGAGCAGTACTTC.

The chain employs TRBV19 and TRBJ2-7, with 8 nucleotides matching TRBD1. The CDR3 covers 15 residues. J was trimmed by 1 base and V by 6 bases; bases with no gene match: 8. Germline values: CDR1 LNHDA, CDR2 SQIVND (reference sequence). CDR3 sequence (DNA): TGTGCCAGTAGCTCTGACGGACAGGGTTCCTACGAGCAGTACTTC. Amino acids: CASSSDGQGSYEQYF.

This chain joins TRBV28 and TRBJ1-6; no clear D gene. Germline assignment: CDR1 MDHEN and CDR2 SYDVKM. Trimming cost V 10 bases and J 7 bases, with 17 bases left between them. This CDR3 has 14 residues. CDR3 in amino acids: CATIEGGKNSPLHF. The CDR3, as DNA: TGTGCCACTATAGAGGGAGGGAAGAATTCACCCCTCCACTTT.